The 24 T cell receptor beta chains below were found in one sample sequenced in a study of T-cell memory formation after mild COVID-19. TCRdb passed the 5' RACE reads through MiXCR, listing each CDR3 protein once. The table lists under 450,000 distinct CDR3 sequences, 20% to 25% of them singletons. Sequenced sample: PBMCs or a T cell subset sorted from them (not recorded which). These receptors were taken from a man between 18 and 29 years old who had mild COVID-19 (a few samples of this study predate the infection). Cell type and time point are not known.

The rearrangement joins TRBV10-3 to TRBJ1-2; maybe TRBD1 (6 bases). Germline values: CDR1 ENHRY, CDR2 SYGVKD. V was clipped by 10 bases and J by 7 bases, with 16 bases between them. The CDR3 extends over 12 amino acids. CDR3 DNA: TGTGCCACCTCCCCCGGGGGCGGTGGCTACACCTTC. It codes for CATSPGGGGYTF.

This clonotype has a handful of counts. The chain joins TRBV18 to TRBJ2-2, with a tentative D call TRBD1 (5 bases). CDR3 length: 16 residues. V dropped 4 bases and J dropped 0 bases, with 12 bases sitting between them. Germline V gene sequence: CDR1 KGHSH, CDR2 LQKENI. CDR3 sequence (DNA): TGTGCCAGCTCACAACAGGAGTCCGCGAACACCGGGGAGCTGTTTTTT. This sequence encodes CASSQQESANTGELFF.

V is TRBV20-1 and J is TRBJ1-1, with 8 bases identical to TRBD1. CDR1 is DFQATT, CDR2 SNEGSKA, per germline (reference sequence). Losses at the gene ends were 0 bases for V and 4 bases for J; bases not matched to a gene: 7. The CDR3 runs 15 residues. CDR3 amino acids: CSARDPTGAGTEAFF. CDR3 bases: TGCAGTGCTAGAGACCCGACAGGGGCAGGCACTGAAGCTTTCTTT.

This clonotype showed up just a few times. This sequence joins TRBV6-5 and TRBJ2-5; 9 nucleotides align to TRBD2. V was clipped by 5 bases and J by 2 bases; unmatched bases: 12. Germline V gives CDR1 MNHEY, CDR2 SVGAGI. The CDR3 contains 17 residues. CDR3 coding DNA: TGTGCCAGCAGTCGTACTGGACTAGCGTTGGGTCAAGAGACCCAGTACTTC. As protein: CASSRTGLALGQETQYF.

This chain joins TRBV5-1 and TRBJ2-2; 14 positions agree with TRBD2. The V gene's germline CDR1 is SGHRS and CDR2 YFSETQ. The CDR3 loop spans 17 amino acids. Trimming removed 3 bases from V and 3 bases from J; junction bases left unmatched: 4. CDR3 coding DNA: TGCGCCAGCAGCTACGGACTAGCGGGGGGCCACACCGGGGAGCTGTTTTTT. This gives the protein CASSYGLAGGHTGELFF.

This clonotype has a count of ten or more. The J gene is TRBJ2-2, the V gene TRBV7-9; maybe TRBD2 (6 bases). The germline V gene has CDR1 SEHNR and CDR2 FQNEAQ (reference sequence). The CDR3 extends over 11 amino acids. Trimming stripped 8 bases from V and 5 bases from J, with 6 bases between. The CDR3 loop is CASAGTGELFF. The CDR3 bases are TGTGCCAGCGCGGGGACCGGGGAGCTGTTTTTT.

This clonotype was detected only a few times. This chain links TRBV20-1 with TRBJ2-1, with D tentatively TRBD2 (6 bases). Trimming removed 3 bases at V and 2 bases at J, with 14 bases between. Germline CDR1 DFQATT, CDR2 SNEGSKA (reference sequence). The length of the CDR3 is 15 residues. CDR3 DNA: TGCAGTGCTAGTAGGGCGGGGCGGGCCTACAATGAGCAGTTCTTC. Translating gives CSASRAGRAYNEQFF.

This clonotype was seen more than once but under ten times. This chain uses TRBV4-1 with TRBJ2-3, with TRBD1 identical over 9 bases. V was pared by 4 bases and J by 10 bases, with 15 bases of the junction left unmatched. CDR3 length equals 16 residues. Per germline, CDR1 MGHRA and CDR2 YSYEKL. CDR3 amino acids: CASSPLGTGTLRPQYF. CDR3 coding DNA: TGCGCCAGCAGCCCACTGGGGACAGGGACACTAAGGCCGCAGTATTTT.

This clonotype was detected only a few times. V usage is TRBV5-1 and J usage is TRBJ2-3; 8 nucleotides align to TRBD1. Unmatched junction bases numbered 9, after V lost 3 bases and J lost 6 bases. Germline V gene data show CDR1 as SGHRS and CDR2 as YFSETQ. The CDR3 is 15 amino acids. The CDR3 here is CASSSPQGAGDTQYF. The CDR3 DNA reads TGCGCCAGCAGCTCACCCCAGGGGGCGGGGGATACGCAGTATTTT.

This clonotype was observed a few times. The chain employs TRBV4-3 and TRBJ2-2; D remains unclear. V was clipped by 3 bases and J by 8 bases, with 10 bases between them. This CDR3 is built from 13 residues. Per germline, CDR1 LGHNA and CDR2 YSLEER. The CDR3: CASSQQNGGELFF. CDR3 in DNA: TGCGCCAGCAGCCAGCAGAACGGGGGGGAGCTGTTTTTT.

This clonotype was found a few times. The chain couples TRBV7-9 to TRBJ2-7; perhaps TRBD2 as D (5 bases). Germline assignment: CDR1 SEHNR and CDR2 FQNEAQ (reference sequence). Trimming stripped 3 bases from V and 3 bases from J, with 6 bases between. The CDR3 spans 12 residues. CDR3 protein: CASSFGVYEQYV. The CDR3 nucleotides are TGTGCCAGCAGCTTCGGGGTCTACGAGCAGTACGTC.

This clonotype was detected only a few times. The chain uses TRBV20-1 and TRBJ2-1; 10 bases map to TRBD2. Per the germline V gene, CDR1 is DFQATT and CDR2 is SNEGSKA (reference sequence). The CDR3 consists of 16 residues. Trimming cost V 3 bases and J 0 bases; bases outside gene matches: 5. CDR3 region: CSASPPSGGSYNEQFF. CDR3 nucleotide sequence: TGCAGTGCTAGTCCCCCTAGCGGGGGCTCCTACAATGAGCAGTTCTTC.

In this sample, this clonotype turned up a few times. The CDR3 here is CASSALGYGYTF. For the CDR3, the DNA is TGTGCCAGCAGCGCACTTGGCTATGGCTACACCTTC. The rearrangement joins TRBV6-5 to TRBJ1-2; D is ambiguous. Per germline, CDR1 MNHEY and CDR2 SVGAGI. The CDR3 contains 12 residues. V lost 6 bases to trimming and J lost 4 bases, with 9 bases between them.

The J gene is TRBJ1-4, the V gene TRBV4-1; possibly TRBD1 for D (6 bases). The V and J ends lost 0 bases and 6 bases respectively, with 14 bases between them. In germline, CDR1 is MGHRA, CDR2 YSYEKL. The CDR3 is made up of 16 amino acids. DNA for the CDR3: TGCGCCAGCAGCCAAGAAAGCAGGGGAGTGTATGAAAAACTGTTTTTT. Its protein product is CASSQESRGVYEKLFF.

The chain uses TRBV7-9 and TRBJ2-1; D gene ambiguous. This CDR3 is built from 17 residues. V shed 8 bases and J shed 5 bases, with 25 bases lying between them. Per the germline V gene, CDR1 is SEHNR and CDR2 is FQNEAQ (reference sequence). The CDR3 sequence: CASSRPFIRHNDNEQFF. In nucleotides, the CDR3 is TGTGCCAGCTCCCGCCCCTTCATCCGCCACAACGACAATGAGCAGTTCTTC.

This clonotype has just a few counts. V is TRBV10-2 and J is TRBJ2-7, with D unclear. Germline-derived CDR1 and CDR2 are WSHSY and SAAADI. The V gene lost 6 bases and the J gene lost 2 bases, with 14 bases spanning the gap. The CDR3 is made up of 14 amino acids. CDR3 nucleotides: TGCGCCAGCAGCCCTTTTGACTGGACCTACGAGCAGTACGTC. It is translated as CASSPFDWTYEQYV.

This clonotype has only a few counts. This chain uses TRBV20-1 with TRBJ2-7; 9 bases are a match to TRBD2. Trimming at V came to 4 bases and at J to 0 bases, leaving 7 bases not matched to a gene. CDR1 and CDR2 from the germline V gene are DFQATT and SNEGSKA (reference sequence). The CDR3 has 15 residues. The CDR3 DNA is TGCAGTGCTACCATTCTAGCGGGGAGCTCCTACGAGCAGTACTTC. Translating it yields CSATILAGSSYEQYF.

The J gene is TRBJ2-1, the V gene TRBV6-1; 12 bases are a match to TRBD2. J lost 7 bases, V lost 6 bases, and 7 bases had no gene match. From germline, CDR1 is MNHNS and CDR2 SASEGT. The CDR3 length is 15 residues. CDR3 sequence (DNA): TGTGCCAGCAGCTCGACTAGCGGGGGTCCAAATGAGCAGTTCTTC. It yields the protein CASSSTSGGPNEQFF.

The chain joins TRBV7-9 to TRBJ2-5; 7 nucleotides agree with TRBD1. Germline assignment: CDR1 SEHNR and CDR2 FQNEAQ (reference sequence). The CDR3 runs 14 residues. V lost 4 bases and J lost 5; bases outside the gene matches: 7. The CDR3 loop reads CASSYRDRRETQYF. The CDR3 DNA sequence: TGTGCCAGCAGCTACCGGGACAGACGGGAGACCCAGTACTTC.

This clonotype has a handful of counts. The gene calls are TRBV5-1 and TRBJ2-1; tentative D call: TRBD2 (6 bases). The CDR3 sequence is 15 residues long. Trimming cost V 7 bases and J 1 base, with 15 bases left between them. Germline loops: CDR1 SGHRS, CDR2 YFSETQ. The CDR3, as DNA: TGCGCCAGCTCGGAAACTGGGGGGTCCTACAATGAGCAGTTCTTC. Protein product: CASSETGGSYNEQFF.

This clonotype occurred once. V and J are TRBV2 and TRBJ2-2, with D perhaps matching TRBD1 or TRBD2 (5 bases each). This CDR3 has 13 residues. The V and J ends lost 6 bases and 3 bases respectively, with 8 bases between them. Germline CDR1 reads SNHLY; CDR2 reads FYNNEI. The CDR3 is CASRGRYTGELFF. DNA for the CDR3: TGTGCCAGCAGGGGACGGTACACCGGGGAGCTGTTTTTT.

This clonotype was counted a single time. CDR3 nucleotides: TGCAGTGCCGAACCGGGACAGAACACCGGGGAGCTGTTTTTT. It translates to CSAEPGQNTGELFF. This chain links TRBV20-1 with TRBJ2-2; maybe TRBD1 (6 bases). CDR3 length: 14 amino acids. Germline-derived CDR1 and CDR2 are DFQATT and SNEGSKA (reference sequence). V lost 6 bases to trimming and J lost 1 base, with 12 bases between them.

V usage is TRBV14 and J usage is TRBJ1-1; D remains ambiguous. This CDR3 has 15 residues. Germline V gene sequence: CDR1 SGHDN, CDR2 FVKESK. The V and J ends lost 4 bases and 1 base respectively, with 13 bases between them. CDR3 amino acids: CASSRRWAANTEAFF. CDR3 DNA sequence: TGTGCCAGCAGCCGTAGGTGGGCAGCGAACACTGAAGCTTTCTTT. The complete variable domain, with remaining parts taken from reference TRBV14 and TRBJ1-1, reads EAGVTQFPSHSVIEKGQTVTLRCDPISGHDNLYWYRRVMGKEIKFLLHFVKESKQDESGMPNNRFLAERTGGTYSTLKVQPAELEDSGVYFCASSRRWAANTEAFFGQGTRLTVV.

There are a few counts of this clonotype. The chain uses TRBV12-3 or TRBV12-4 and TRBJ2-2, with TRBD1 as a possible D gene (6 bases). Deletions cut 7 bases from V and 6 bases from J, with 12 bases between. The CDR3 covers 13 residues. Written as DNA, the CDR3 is TGTGCCAGCATATACAGGGCCCCCGGGGAGCTGTTTTTT. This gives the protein CASIYRAPGELFF.